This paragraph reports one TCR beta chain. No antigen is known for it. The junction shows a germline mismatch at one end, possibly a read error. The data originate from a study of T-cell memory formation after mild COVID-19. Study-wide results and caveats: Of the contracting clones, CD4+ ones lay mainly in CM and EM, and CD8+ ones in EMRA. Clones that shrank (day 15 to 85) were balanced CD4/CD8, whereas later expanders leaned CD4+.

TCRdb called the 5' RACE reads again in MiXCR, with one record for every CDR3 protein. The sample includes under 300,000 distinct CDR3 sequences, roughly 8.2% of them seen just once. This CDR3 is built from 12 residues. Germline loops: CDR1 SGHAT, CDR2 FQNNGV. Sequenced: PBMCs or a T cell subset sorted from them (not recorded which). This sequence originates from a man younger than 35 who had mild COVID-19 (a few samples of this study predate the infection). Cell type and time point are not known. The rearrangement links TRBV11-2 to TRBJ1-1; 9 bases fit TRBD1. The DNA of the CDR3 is TGTGCCAGCGGCGTTAGGACAGGGGACTCTGACTTT. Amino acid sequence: CASGVRTGDSDF.